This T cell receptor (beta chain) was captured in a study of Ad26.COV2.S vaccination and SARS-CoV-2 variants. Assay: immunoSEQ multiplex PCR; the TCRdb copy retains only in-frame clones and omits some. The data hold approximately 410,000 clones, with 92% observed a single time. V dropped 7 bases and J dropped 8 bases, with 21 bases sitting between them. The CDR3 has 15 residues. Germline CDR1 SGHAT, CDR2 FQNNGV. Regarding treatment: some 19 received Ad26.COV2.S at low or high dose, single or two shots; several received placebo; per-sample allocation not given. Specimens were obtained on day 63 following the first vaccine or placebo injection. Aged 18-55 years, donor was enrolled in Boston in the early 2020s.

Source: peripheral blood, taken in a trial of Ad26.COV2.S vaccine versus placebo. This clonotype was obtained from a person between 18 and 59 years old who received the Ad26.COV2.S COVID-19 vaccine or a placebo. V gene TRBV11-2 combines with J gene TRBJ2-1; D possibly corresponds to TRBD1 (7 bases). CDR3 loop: CASTSWRGPFDEQFF. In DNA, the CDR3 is TGTGCCAGCACCAGTTGGAGGGGGCCTTTCGATGAGCAGTTCTTC. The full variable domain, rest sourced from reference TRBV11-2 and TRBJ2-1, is EAGVAQSPRYKIIEKRQSVAFWCNPISGHATLYWYQQILGQGPKLLIQFQNNGVVDDSQLPKDRFSAERLKGVDSTLKIQPAKLEDSAVYLCASTSWRGPFDEQFFGPGTRLTVL.